What follows are 7 T cell receptor beta chains derived from one specimen sequenced in a study of cytomegalovirus exposure and HLA in healthy donors. Some clones are missing from TCRdb's copy, which holds only in-frame ones; the method was immunoSEQ multiplex PCR. The sample yields some 150,000 clones, approximately 91% seen once. The source material was PBMCs. These receptors originate from a woman younger than 35 in good health and CMV-seropositive.

The rearrangement joins TRBV7-9 to TRBJ1-2; perhaps TRBD1 as D (5 bases). CDR3 length equals 13 residues. Trimming pared 5 bases from V and 4 bases from J, leaving 11 bases between. Germline V gives CDR1 SEHNR, CDR2 FQNEAQ (reference sequence). CDR3 protein: CASSQQVSYGYTF. The CDR3 DNA reads TGTGCCAGCAGCCAACAGGTGTCCTATGGCTACACCTTC.

The chain couples TRBV15 to TRBJ2-5; maybe TRBD1 (5 bases). The V end was cut by 0 bases, the J end by 4 bases, with 6 bases between. The CDR3 runs 13 residues. CDR1 is LNHNV, CDR2 YYDKDF, per germline (reference sequence). The CDR3 here is CATSRDDRETQYF. The CDR3 bases are TGTGCCACCAGCAGAGATGACAGAGAGACCCAGTACTTC.

The V and J genes are TRBV18 and TRBJ2-2; TRBD1 matches at 8 bases. CDR1 and CDR2 from the germline V gene are KGHSH and LQKENI. The CDR3 has 15 amino acids. The ends lost 1 base at V and 7 bases at J; junction bases unmatched: 5. The CDR3: CASSPRAGGGGELFF. In DNA form, the CDR3 reads TGTGCCAGCTCACCACGAGCAGGGGGCGGCGGGGAGCTGTTTTTT.

The chain recombines TRBV6-5 with TRBJ2-1, with 9 positions matching TRBD1. Per germline, CDR1 MNHEY and CDR2 SVGAGI. The CDR3 is made up of 15 amino acids. The ends lost 1 base at V and 8 bases at J; junction bases unmatched: 6. The CDR3 spells CASSYLGTGRDEQFF. CDR3 bases: TGTGCCAGCAGTTACTTGGGGACAGGGAGGGATGAGCAGTTCTTC.

This clone was detected only a few times. The V gene is TRBV10-3, the J gene TRBJ2-3; 10 nucleotides agree with TRBD1. J lost 4 bases, V lost 6 bases, and 4 bases had no gene match. Germline CDR1 is ENHRY and CDR2 is SYGVKD. This CDR3 is built from 14 residues. CDR3 nucleotide sequence: TGTGCCATCAGGACAGGGGGCGATTCAGATACGCAGTATTTT. It codes for CAIRTGGDSDTQYF.

V gene TRBV4-1 combines with J gene TRBJ1-2; D may be TRBD1 (6 bases). This CDR3 comprises 18 residues. Germline CDR1 is MGHRA and CDR2 is YSYEKL. The V end lost 2 bases, the J end lost 2 bases, and 21 bases lay between the germline ends. CDR3 amino acids: CASSQSSDRIETNYGYTF. CDR3 nucleotides: TGCGCCAGCAGCCAATCGAGCGACAGGATAGAAACCAACTATGGCTACACCTTC.

V gene TRBV29-1 combines with J gene TRBJ2-7; TRBD1 might be the D (6 bases). V was shortened by 4 bases and J by 5 bases, with 15 bases between the two germline ends. Germline CDR1 is SQVTM and CDR2 is ANQGSEA. CDR3 size: 13 residues. The CDR3 nucleotides read TGCAGCGTTGTAGTCTCAGGGGAGAACGAGCAGTACTTC. Encoded protein: CSVVVSGENEQYF.